One and the same sample provided the 20 T cell receptor beta chains below, sequenced in a study of beta chain features in type 1 diabetes (dated by TCRdb to the late 2010s). The protocol used for the library was the immunoSEQ multiplex PCR assay. The High Capacity cDNA Reverse Transcription Kit was used to reverse transcribe all of the isolated RNA, meaning that expressed TCRB transcripts were what got sequenced. Drawn from immuneACCESS, this table holds only the in-frame rearrangements with V and J called that TCRdb kept. Clones are partly lost; checked studies trace under half to an unresolved V gene and leave the rest unexplained. Counted in this sample were about 27,000 clones; 45% to 65% of them appeared once. 1.4% to 1.5% of the sample lies in the top ten. The antigens of these receptors remain unknown. On the study overall, not on this receptor specifically: In all four CD4+ subsets, TCRB CDR3 length was moderately but significantly shorter in type 1 diabetes patients.

The source material was Tregs from blood. This specimen's cell subset or site label, per the study, means: regulatory CD4+ T cells. The receptors derive from a woman aged 18-29 years with type 1 diabetes.

The chain is built from TRBV30 and TRBJ2-5; D perhaps matches TRBD2 (5 bases). The CDR3 sequence is 14 residues long. Germline V gives CDR1 GTSNPN, CDR2 SVGIG (reference sequence). V lost 3 bases to trimming and J lost 1 base, with 12 bases between them. The CDR3 sequence is CAWSQGRAQETQYF. The DNA for the CDR3 is TGTGCCTGGAGCCAAGGGCGGGCCCAAGAGACCCAGTACTTC.

This clone was counted a few times. The V gene is TRBV18, the J gene TRBJ1-3; 9 bases match TRBD1. CDR1 KGHSH and CDR2 LQKENI come from the germline V gene. The length of the CDR3 is 15 residues. V was clipped by 4 bases and J by 1 base; unmatched bases: 2. The CDR3 DNA reads TGTGCCAGCTCACGGGACAGGGTGTCTGGAAACACCATATATTTT. Its protein product is CASSRDRVSGNTIYF.

The V gene is TRBV6-5, the J gene TRBJ2-5; D is perhaps TRBD1 (5 bases). The CDR3 length is 16 residues. Trimming left V 0 bases short and J 1 base short, with 12 bases between. The germline gives CDR1 MNHEY, CDR2 SVGAGI. The CDR3 coding sequence is TGTGCCAGCAGTTACTCCCTTTCGCAGGGCCAAGAGACCCAGTACTTC. This encodes CASSYSLSQGQETQYF.

This chain links TRBV30 with TRBJ1-1; 9 nucleotides agree with TRBD1. Germline values: CDR1 GTSNPN, CDR2 SVGIG (reference sequence). This CDR3 is built from 14 residues. The junction had 7 bases not matched to a gene; V was cut back by 4 bases and J by 4 bases. The CDR3 DNA reads TGTGCCTGGACTAGGGACAGGGCGAGCACTGAAGCTTTCTTT. Amino acid sequence: CAWTRDRASTEAFF. Full variable domain (remainder filled in from reference TRBV30 and TRBJ1-1): SQTIHQWPATLVQPVGSPLSLECTVEGTSNPNLYWYRQAAGRGLQLLFYSVGIGQISSEVPQNLSASRPQDRQFILSSKKLLLSDSGFYLCAWTRDRASTEAFFGQGTRLTVV.

The chain couples TRBV19 to TRBJ2-3; a possible D gene is TRBD1 (6 bases). Germline V gene sequence: CDR1 LNHDA, CDR2 SQIVND (reference sequence). V shed 4 bases and J shed 4 bases, with 12 bases lying between them. This CDR3 comprises 14 residues. Here the CDR3 DNA reads TGTGCCAGTAGTACCCAACAGGGTTCAGATACGCAGTATTTT. Encoded protein: CASSTQQGSDTQYF.

The J gene is TRBJ2-5, the V gene TRBV2; TRBD1 matches 11 bases. This CDR3 is 14 amino acids long. Germline V CDR1 and CDR2: SNHLY, FYNNEI. The J segment lost 5 bases and the V segment lost 5 bases, leaving 4 bases of the junction unmatched. Here the CDR3 reads CASSRGTGGETQYF. The CDR3 region has the DNA TGTGCCAGCAGTCGCGGGACAGGGGGGGAGACCCAGTACTTC.

The V and J genes are TRBV11-2 and TRBJ2-2; 9 bases map to TRBD2. This CDR3 spans 16 amino acids. With V trimmed by 5 bases and J by 1 base, 5 bases remained unmatched. CDR1 is SGHAT, CDR2 FQNNGV, per germline. CDR3 in amino acids: CASSVGLARNTGELFF. As DNA, the CDR3 is TGTGCCAGCAGCGTCGGACTAGCGCGGAACACCGGGGAGCTGTTTTTT.

This chain uses TRBV18 with TRBJ1-5; TRBD1 aligns across 8 bases. The CDR3 is 15 amino acids. In germline, CDR1 is KGHSH, CDR2 LQKENI. V gave up 2 bases and J gave up 2 bases; unmatched junction bases: 2. The CDR3 is CASSPNRGGNQPQHF. The CDR3 nucleotides are TGTGCCAGCTCACCAAACAGGGGGGGCAATCAGCCCCAGCATTTT. The whole variable domain, remainder taken from reference TRBV18 and TRBJ1-5, is NAGVMQNPRHLVRRRGQEARLRCSPMKGHSHVYWYRQLPEEGLKFMVYLQKENIIDESGMPKERFSAEFPKEGPSILRIQQVVRGDSAAYFCASSPNRGGNQPQHFGDGTRLSIL.

This clone was seen a few times. The gene calls are TRBV19 and TRBJ2-1, with 13 bases fitting TRBD2. Germline loops: CDR1 LNHDA, CDR2 SQIVND (reference sequence). The CDR3 has 17 amino acids. J lost 4 bases, V lost 6 bases, and 9 bases had no gene match. The CDR3 sequence is CASSELILAGGYNEQFF. As DNA, the CDR3 is TGTGCCAGTAGCGAACTCATACTAGCGGGAGGGTACAATGAGCAGTTCTTC. Looking up the rest from reference TRBV19 and TRBJ2-1 gives the full variable domain: DGGITQSPKYLFRKEGQNVTLSCEQNLNHDAMYWYRQDPGQGLRLIYYSQIVNDFQKGDIAEGYSVSREKKESFPLTVTSAQKNPTAFYLCASSELILAGGYNEQFFGPGTRLTVL.

The rearrangement joins TRBV7-2 to TRBJ2-3; 9 positions agree with TRBD2. This CDR3 has 14 residues. With 6 bases clipped from V and 3 bases from J, the junction kept 4 bases outside the gene matches. Looked up from germline, CDR1 is SGHTA and CDR2 is FQGNSA. As DNA, the CDR3 is TGTGCCAGCAGTTCGGGACTAGCAACAGATACGCAGTATTTT. Translated: CASSSGLATDTQYF.

The chain joins TRBV11-2 to TRBJ2-2; 7 nucleotides match TRBD2. The junction had 11 bases not matched to a gene; V was cut back by 5 bases and J by 2 bases. There are 17 residues in the CDR3. Germline assignment: CDR1 SGHAT and CDR2 FQNNGV. CDR3 amino acids: CASSPDAGTTNTGELFF. Written as DNA, the CDR3 is TGTGCCAGCAGCCCGGATGCTGGGACTACCAACACCGGGGAGCTGTTTTTT.

Relative to its sample, this clone is medium-sized. For the CDR3, the DNA is TGTGCCAGCAGTGAGATGGCGACCCAGTACTTC. Translation gives CASSEMATQYF. The J gene is TRBJ2-5, the V gene TRBV2, with D hard to call. The V gene's germline CDR1 is SNHLY and CDR2 FYNNEI. The ends were cut back, 3 bases at V and 7 bases at J, with 6 bases in the middle. The CDR3 contains 11 residues.

This clone came up a few times. The genes are TRBV5-1 and TRBJ2-5; the match to TRBD2 covers 7 bases. Looked up from germline, CDR1 is SGHRS and CDR2 is YFSETQ. This CDR3 is built from 15 residues. The J segment lost 4 bases and the V segment lost 5 bases, leaving 11 bases of the junction unmatched. CDR3 nucleotides: TGCGCCAGCAGGCCTTTCGCGGGAGTTGGAGAGACCCAGTACTTC. Translated: CASRPFAGVGETQYF.

This clone was counted only a few times. J is TRBJ2-5 and V is TRBV5-4; a possible D gene is TRBD2 (5 bases). The CDR3 consists of 15 residues. With 5 bases removed from V and 1 base from J, the gap between germline ends came to 15 bases. Germline assignment: CDR1 SGHNT and CDR2 YYREEE (reference sequence). DNA for the CDR3: TGTGCCAGCAGATCTTGGACCGGACTCCAAGAGACCCAGTACTTC. Amino acids: CASRSWTGLQETQYF.

This chain uses TRBV5-6 with TRBJ2-1; perhaps TRBD2 as D (5 bases). The germline CDR1 and CDR2 sequences are SGHDT and YYEEEE. The V end lost 4 bases, the J end lost 0 bases, and 14 bases lay between the germline ends. The CDR3 consists of 16 residues. Here the CDR3 DNA reads TGTGCCAGCAGCCCACGGACGGGGAACTCCTACAATGAGCAGTTCTTC. It specifies CASSPRTGNSYNEQFF.

This clone came up a few times. The gene calls are TRBV7-9 and TRBJ2-7, with 11 bases fitting TRBD2. Germline trimming cut 4 bases from V and 3 bases from J; bases unmatched to any gene: 11. CDR1 is SEHNR, CDR2 FQNEAQ, per germline (reference sequence). CDR3 length equals 17 residues. The CDR3 DNA reads as TGTGCCAGCAGCTCTCAAACCGGGACTAGCGGTTTCTACGAGCAGTACGTC. It codes for CASSSQTGTSGFYEQYV.

The chain recombines TRBV12-5 with TRBJ2-6; 7 bases map to TRBD2. The CDR3 has 17 amino acids. CDR1 LGHNT and CDR2 FRNRAP come from the germline V gene. The J segment lost 0 bases and the V segment lost 1 base, leaving 3 bases of the junction unmatched. CDR3 coding DNA: TGTGCTAGTGGTTTGGAGCGGGGCGACTCTGGGGCCAACGTCCTGACTTTC. Encoded protein: CASGLERGDSGANVLTF.

The V and J genes are TRBV7-9 and TRBJ2-7; 8 nucleotides line up with TRBD2. This CDR3 region has 14 residues. Germline V gives CDR1 SEHNR, CDR2 FQNEAQ (reference sequence). V lost 5 bases and J lost 7; bases outside the gene matches: 10. The CDR3 DNA reads as TGTGCCAGCAGCCCGGGACTAGGGTCTGAGGAGCAGTACTTC. This translates into CASSPGLGSEEQYF.

The chain employs TRBV7-9 and TRBJ1-1; 9 bases agree with TRBD1. The ends lost 0 bases at V and 0 bases at J; junction bases unmatched: 11. From germline, CDR1 is SEHNR and CDR2 FQNEAQ (reference sequence). The CDR3 sequence is 19 residues long. CDR3 DNA: TGTGCCAGCAGCTTAGCGGGGGGACAGGGAGGGTCCATGAACACTGAAGCTTTCTTT. It specifies CASSLAGGQGGSMNTEAFF.

The gene calls are TRBV7-2 and TRBJ2-7, with 8 positions matching TRBD2. V shed 5 bases, J shed 5 bases, and the junction held 8 bases outside the gene matches. Looked up from germline, CDR1 is SGHTA and CDR2 is FQGNSA. This CDR3 is 14 amino acids long. CDR3 protein: CASSPRAGVNEQYF. CDR3 nucleotides: TGTGCCAGCAGCCCAAGAGCGGGAGTGAACGAGCAGTACTTC.